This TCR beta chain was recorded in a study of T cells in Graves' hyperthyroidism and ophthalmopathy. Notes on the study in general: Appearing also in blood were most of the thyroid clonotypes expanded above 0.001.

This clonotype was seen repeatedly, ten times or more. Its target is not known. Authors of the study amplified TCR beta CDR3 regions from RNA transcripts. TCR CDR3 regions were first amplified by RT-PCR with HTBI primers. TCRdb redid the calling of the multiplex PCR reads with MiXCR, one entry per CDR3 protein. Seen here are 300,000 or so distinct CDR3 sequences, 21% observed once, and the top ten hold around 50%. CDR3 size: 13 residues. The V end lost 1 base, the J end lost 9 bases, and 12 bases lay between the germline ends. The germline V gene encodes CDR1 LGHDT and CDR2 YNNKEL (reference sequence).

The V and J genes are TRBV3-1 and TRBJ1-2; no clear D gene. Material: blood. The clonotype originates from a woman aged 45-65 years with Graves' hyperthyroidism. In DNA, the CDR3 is TGTGCCAGCAGCCAAGGGAACAGCGGTAGCTACACCTTC. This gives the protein CASSQGNSGSYTF.